The clone carrying this TCR beta chain occurred many times. Germline V CDR1 and CDR2: SGHRS, YFSETQ. The CDR3 is 17 amino acids. The germline V and J ends were trimmed by 2 bases and 4 bases, with 22 bases remaining between them. According to the study, TCR beta libraries were built with iRepertoire HTBI primers and CDR3-region Arm-PCR. Using its own MiXCR run on the multiplex PCR reads, TCRdb lists one record per CDR3 protein. The sample lists a few hundred thousand distinct CDR3 sequences, about a sixth seen once, with 20% in the top ten. The data belong to a study of regulatory T cells in long-lasting Graves disease. The sample's time point: newly diagnosed GD, antithyroid drugs for less than 3 months. RNA isolated from PBMCs was used to make the TCR library. The sample was also linked to a second study, of T cells in Graves' hyperthyroidism and ophthalmopathy. That work states: Most thyroid clonotypes that were expanded above 0.001 also turned up in blood. Ophthalmopathy onset followed model prediction by a median about six months.

V usage is TRBV5-1 and J usage is TRBJ2-7; a weak D match, TRBD1 (6 bases). The clonotype comes from a woman aged 18-29 years with Graves disease. Sequenced material: peripheral blood mononuclear cells (PBMCs), taken at new diagnosis, from a patient treated with antithyroid drugs. The CDR3 region is CASSLFTQQGPGYEQYF. DNA for the CDR3: TGCGCCAGCAGCTTATTCACCCAACAGGGACCAGGTTACGAGCAGTACTTC.